The text below deals with one T cell receptor beta chain. Its antigen is still unknown. This specimen comes from a study of shared clonotypes between healthy human individuals. General study points: Generation of non-shared clonotypes was less probable than generation of clonotypes shared by all four donors.

Germline CDR1 and CDR2: SGHAT and FQNNGV. The CDR3 spans 15 residues. Trimming took 4 bases from V and 0 from J, leaving 11 bases between them. In replicate PCRs of sorted subsets, around 0.2 ug DNA, tens of thousands of T cell genomes, was used. Generated by immunoSEQ multiplex PCR, the TCRdb table keeps only in-frame clones and is missing some. The table records approximately 350,000 clones, around 72% of them present only once. Donation came from healthy HIV-negative adults that had no recent acute infections or vaccinations. The sample was memory CD4+ T cells sorted from blood. Subset: CD45RA-negative fraction. The chain is built from TRBV11-2 and TRBJ2-3, with D perhaps matching TRBD2 (6 bases). This clonotype was sampled from a man aged 25-45 years in good health. The CDR3 is CASSSRGSSTDTQYF. CDR3 bases: TGTGCCAGCAGCTCCCGGGGGTCTAGCACAGATACGCAGTATTTT.